This T cell receptor (beta chain) was retrieved from a study of blood T cell repertoires in COVID-19. At the level of the study: The study drew acute and convalescent COVID-19 samples from the United States, Italy and Spain. Sources were T cells, B-cell-depleted T cells, or PBMCs; the material itself was cDNA or gDNA.

Authors' methods: Amplification with reference gene primers provided the estimates of nucleated cell counts. Profiling relied on immunoSEQ multiplex PCR, and the TCRdb table lists in-frame clones only, not all of them. The V and J calls and clone size are taken from that table; D and trimming were inferred from the DNA. The repertoire holds about 120,000 clones, with approximately 90% as singletons. Germline V gives CDR1 MNHEY, CDR2 SMNVEV (reference sequence). Trimming cost V 4 bases and J 3 bases; bases outside gene matches: 5. The CDR3 has 15 amino acids. The material sequenced was peripheral blood. This sequence was found in a human donor in a cohort sampled during active COVID-19. The chain carries TRBV27 and TRBJ2-3; 9 bases fit TRBD2. The CDR3 protein is CASSYSGSDTDTQYF. CDR3 bases: TGTGCCAGCAGTTATAGCGGGAGTGATACAGATACGCAGTATTTT.